A selection of T cell receptor beta chains follows, all from one sample in a study of cytomegalovirus exposure and HLA in healthy donors. TCRdb's copy holds only in-frame clones and misses some; the assay was immunoSEQ multiplex PCR. This specimen shows about 140,000 clones; the ten leading clones hold around 2.4%. The sample was PBMCs. Every receptor here comes from a woman under 30 in good health and CMV-seronegative. Each CDR3 is given with its conserved first and last residue. The D gene is left open where the match is weak.

len	d_gene	v_gene	j_gene	CDR3aa	CDR3nt
15	-	TRBV7-2	TRBJ2-2	CASSPFGPNTGELFF	TGTGCCAGCAGCCCCTTCGGTCCGAACACCGGGGAGCTGTTTTTT
13	-	TRBV11-2	TRBJ1-1	CASSLPGTTEAFF	TGTGCCAGCAGCTTACCGGGGACAACTGAAGCTTTCTTT
19	TRBD1	TRBV9	TRBJ2-7	CASSVGPRGGTGGFYEQYF	TGTGCCAGCAGCGTAGGGCCTCGGGGGGGGACAGGGGGCTTCTACGAGCAGTACTTC
11	TRBD1	TRBV6-5	TRBJ1-1	CASQDRAEAFF	TGTGCCAGTCAGGACAGGGCTGAAGCTTTCTTT
15	-	TRBV11-3	TRBJ2-3	CASSIGGGNTDTQYF	TGTGCCAGCAGCATAGGAGGGGGCAACACAGATACGCAGTATTTT
17	-	TRBV18	TRBJ2-2	CASSPPRAGANTGELFF	TGTGCCAGCTCACCCCCCCGGGCGGGCGCGAACACCGGGGAGCTGTTTTTT
13	-	TRBV5-1	TRBJ2-7	CASSTAGPYEQYF	TGCGCCAGCAGTACGGCAGGGCCCTACGAGCAGTACTTC
12	-	TRBV28	TRBJ1-2	CASSSGKFGYTF	TGTGCCAGCAGTTCGGGGAAGTTCGGCTACACCTTC
15	-	TRBV18	TRBJ2-3	CASSPSSDSTDTQYF	TGTGCCAGCTCACCATCCAGCGACAGCACAGATACGCAGTATTTT
14	TRBD2	TRBV6-4	TRBJ2-2	CASGVREGVGELFF	TGTGCCAGCGGCGTACGGGAGGGCGTCGGGGAGCTGTTTTTT
14	-	TRBV28	TRBJ2-3	CASSLIRDPDTQYF	TGTGCCAGCAGTTTAATTCGAGATCCAGATACGCAGTATTTT
15	-	TRBV6-6	TRBJ2-3	CASSYSPQGTDTQYF	TGTGCCAGCAGTTACTCGCCTCAGGGGACAGATACGCAGTATTTT
15	-	TRBV25-1	TRBJ2-1	CASSPSTGRMDEQFF	TGTGCCAGCAGTCCTTCGACAGGGAGGATGGATGAGCAGTTCTTC
14	-	TRBV12-5	TRBJ2-3	CASGSRPLVDTQYF	TGTGCTAGTGGTTCCCGTCCTCTAGTAGATACGCAGTATTTT
16	TRBD2	TRBV14	TRBJ2-1	CASSQVGLPSYNEQFF	TGTGCCAGCAGCCAAGTGGGACTACCATCCTACAATGAGCAGTTCTTC
13	-	TRBV2	TRBJ2-3	CASSDFMRLAQYF	TGTGCCAGCAGTGATTTTATGCGACTGGCGCAGTATTTT
14	TRBD1	TRBV5-4	TRBJ1-3	CASSLADRANTIYF	TGTGCCAGCAGCTTAGCCGACAGGGCAAACACCATATATTTT
14	TRBD1	TRBV5-8	TRBJ2-7	CASSLGDRVSEQYF	TGTGCCAGCAGCTTGGGGGACAGGGTTAGCGAGCAGTACTTC
15	TRBD1	TRBV2	TRBJ2-3	CASSLDRGRTDTQYF	TGTGCCAGCAGTTTAGACAGGGGGCGCACAGATACGCAGTATTTT
13	-	TRBV14	TRBJ2-5	CASSQAGLKTQYF	TGTGCCAGCAGCCAAGCAGGATTGAAGACCCAGTACTTC
16	-	TRBV5-1	TRBJ2-3	CASSPRIRDSTDTQYF	TGCGCCAGCAGCCCGAGGATCCGGGATTCCACAGATACGCAGTATTTT
14	-	TRBV6-1	TRBJ2-5	CASSEWKTEETQYF	TGTGCCAGCAGTGAATGGAAGACAGAAGAGACCCAGTACTTC
12	TRBD1	TRBV2	TRBJ2-4	CASARQGNIQYF	TGTGCCAGCGCGCGACAGGGTAACATTCAGTACTTC
11	-	TRBV11-2	TRBJ1-1	CASSLSTEAFF	TGTGCCAGCAGCTTGAGCACTGAAGCTTTCTTT
14	-	TRBV11-1	TRBJ2-2	CASSPRGDFGELFF	TGTGCCAGCAGCCCTAGGGGCGACTTCGGGGAGCTGTTTTTT
13	-	TRBV7-2	TRBJ2-2	CASSAQGTGELFF	TGTGCCAGCAGCGCTCAGGGGACCGGGGAGCTGTTTTTT
14	-	TRBV4-3	TRBJ2-3	CASSHGGEYDTQYF	TGCGCCAGCAGCCACGGGGGAGAGTACGATACGCAGTATTTT
15	-	TRBV30	TRBJ1-1	CAWSWATSRNLGAFF	TGTGCCTGGAGTTGGGCAACTTCAAGAAACCTGGGAGCTTTCTTT
16	-	TRBV5-1	TRBJ2-7	CASSQRVAESSYEQYF	TGCGCCAGCAGCCAGAGAGTAGCGGAGAGCTCCTACGAGCAGTACTTC
13	-	TRBV5-6	TRBJ2-1	CASSLGPQGEQFF	TGTGCCAGCAGCTTGGGGCCACAGGGTGAGCAGTTCTTC
16	TRBD2	TRBV10-3	TRBJ2-7	CAISESASGVNYEQYF	TGTGCCATCAGTGAGTCCGCTAGCGGGGTAAACTACGAGCAGTACTTC
12	-	TRBV6-1	TRBJ2-5	CASQTGEETQYF	TGTGCCAGTCAAACAGGAGAAGAGACCCAGTACTTC
17	TRBD2	TRBV12-5	TRBJ2-1	CASGLVTGGSSVYEQFF	TGTGCTAGTGGTTTGGTAACCGGCGGGAGCTCCGTATATGAGCAGTTCTTC
12	-	TRBV29-1	TRBJ2-3	CSVGLDTDTQYF	TGCAGCGTTGGACTAGACACAGATACGCAGTATTTT
15	-	TRBV19	TRBJ1-2	CASSTTRHFNYGYTF	TGTGCCAGTAGTACCACCAGACACTTTAACTATGGCTACACCTTC
16	TRBD2	TRBV7-9	TRBJ2-1	CASSAPGSGRALWQFF	TGTGCCAGCAGCGCGCCGGGTAGCGGGAGGGCCCTTTGGCAGTTCTTC
17	-	TRBV6-1	TRBJ2-6	CASSELGRSSGANVLTF	TGTGCCAGCAGTGAATTGGGGCGGAGCTCTGGGGCCAACGTCCTGACTTTC
14	-	TRBV19	TRBJ1-1	CASTSRGRNTEAFF	TGTGCCAGTACTTCGCGGGGTAGGAACACTGAAGCTTTCTTT
13	-	TRBV29-1	TRBJ1-2	CSVSSGAGYGYTF	TGCAGCGTTAGTTCAGGGGCCGGCTATGGCTACACCTTC
15	TRBD1	TRBV11-2	TRBJ2-7	CASSSADRGSYEQYF	TGTGCCAGCAGCTCGGCGGACAGGGGCTCCTACGAGCAGTACTTC
15	-	TRBV7-9	TRBJ1-4	CASSATGQGNEKLFF	TGTGCCAGCAGCGCGACCGGTCAGGGAAATGAAAAACTGTTTTTT
15	TRBD2	TRBV10-3	TRBJ2-2	CAINSGTRSSGELFF	TGTGCCATCAATTCCGGGACTAGAAGTTCCGGGGAGCTGTTTTTT
15	-	TRBV4-2	TRBJ1-4	CASSQDRQVNEKLFF	TGTGCCAGCAGCCAAGATCGACAGGTTAATGAAAAACTGTTTTTT
14	-	TRBV18	TRBJ1-1	CASSPRQWNTEAFF	TGTGCCAGCTCACCACGTCAGTGGAACACTGAAGCTTTCTTT
11	-	TRBV29-1	TRBJ1-1	CSVVGGGEAFF	TGCAGCGTTGTAGGTGGAGGGGAGGCTTTCTTT
16	-	TRBV7-9	TRBJ2-2	CASSFLLPRDTGELFF	TGTGCCAGCAGCTTTCTCCTCCCCCGAGACACCGGGGAGCTGTTTTTT